The rows below give T cell receptor beta chains drawn from one sample of a study of post-analysis software for immune sequencing data. MiXCR, applied by TCRdb to the PCR reads, yields one record per CDR3 protein. The sample lists 600,000 to 750,000 distinct CDR3 sequences, more than 50% seen once, with 10% to 12% in the top ten. Sequencing was carried out using blood. The receptors come from a girl aged 2-10 years with multiple sclerosis. CDR3s include the opening cysteine and the closing phenylalanine or tryptophan. D genes are given only for firm matches. Only some rows state a clone size, as once, few, many or a class for expanded clones.

clone size,D gene,J gene,V gene,CDR3 protein,CDR3 DNA
NA,NA,TRBJ2-5,TRBV3-1,CASSQRGEPYKSPTCGQEGEQYF,TGTGCCAGCAGCCAGAGGGGTGAACCTTACAAGAGTCCAACGTGTGGGCAGGAGGGTGAGCAGTACTTC
few,TRBD2,TRBJ2-1,TRBV7-2,CASSVLAGGRQHEQFF,TGTGCCAGCAGCGTACTAGCGGGGGGCCGCCAGCATGAGCAGTTCTTC
NA,NA,TRBJ2-5,TRBV5-1,CASCNGAGQETQYF,TGCGCCAGCTGTAACGGGGCAGGCCAAGAGACCCAGTACTTC
few,NA,TRBJ1-1,TRBV5-1,CASSLAAGTEAFF,TGTGCCAGCAGCTTAGCGGCGGGCACTGAAGCTTTCTTT
NA,NA,TRBJ2-3,TRBV14,CASSQEPGPDTQYF,TGTGCCAGCAGCCAAGAGCCGGGGCCAGATACGCAGTATTTT
NA,NA,TRBJ2-5,TRBV5-1,CASSWGVGRETQYF,TGCGCCAGCAGCTGGGGCGTGGGCCGGGAGACCCAGTACTTC
NA,NA,TRBJ1-2,TRBV4-2,CASSQDVGGSKGGYTF,TGTGCCAGCAGCCAAGATGTCGGAGGGTCGAAGGGTGGCTACACCTTC
NA,TRBD2,TRBJ2-5,TRBV5-6,CASSLEASGLETQYF,TGTGCCAGCAGCTTGGAGGCTAGCGGGTTAGAGACCCAGTACTTC
NA,NA,TRBJ2-3,TRBV15,CATSRPTSTDTQYF,TGTGCCACCAGCCGACCGACGAGCACAGATACGCAGTATTTT
NA,NA,TRBJ1-2,TRBV12-3/TRBV12-4,CASRPSERETRINYGCTF,TGTGCCAGCAGGCCCTCTGAGAGGGAAACCCGGATTAACTATGGCTGCACCTTC
NA,NA,TRBJ2-5,TRBV20-1,CSGRGLQETQYF,TGCAGTGGGAGGGGACTGCAAGAGACCCAGTACTTC
NA,NA,TRBJ2-1,TRBV6-5,CASSYETVGSNEQFF,TGTGCCAGCAGTTACGAGACAGTAGGGAGTAATGAGCAGTTCTTC
few,NA,TRBJ2-1,TRBV29-1,CSATWGVPEQFF,TGCAGCGCCACGTGGGGGGTTCCTGAGCAGTTCTTC
NA,NA,TRBJ2-7,TRBV20-1,CSASWLASYGQYF,TGCAGTGCTAGCTGGCTAGCGAGCTACGGGCAGTACTTC
NA,NA,TRBJ2-7,TRBV20-1,CSASLGQSYEQYF,TGCAGTGCCTCACTTGGACAGTCCTACGAGCAGTACTTC
once,TRBD1,TRBJ2-5,TRBV20-1,CSAPWTGGAQETQYF,TGCAGTGCTCCCTGGACAGGGGGCGCACAAGAGACCCAGTACTTC
NA,NA,TRBJ1-1,TRBV10-3,CAISDQGLPNTEAFF,TGTGCCATCAGTGATCAGGGCCTCCCGAACACTGAAGCTTTCTTT
NA,TRBD1,TRBJ1-2,TRBV12-3/TRBV12-4,CASRRSFPGQGIGGYGYTF,TGTGCCAGCAGACGTTCGTTTCCGGGACAGGGGATAGGAGGGTATGGCTACACCTTC
once,TRBD2,TRBJ2-1,TRBV4-1,CASSQLGLAGRSEQFF,TGCGCCAGCAGCCAACTTGGACTAGCGGGAAGGAGTGAGCAGTTCTTC
few,NA,TRBJ1-5,TRBV20-1,CSATRMGNQPQHF,TGCAGTGCTACTCGGATGGGCAATCAGCCCCAGCATTTT
NA,TRBD1,TRBJ1-5,TRBV12-3/TRBV12-4,CASRVGTVQPQHF,TGTGCCAGCAGGGTCGGGACAGTTCAGCCCCAGCATTTT
NA,TRBD1,TRBJ2-5,TRBV5-6,CASSKRMTGGETQYF,TGTGCCAGCAGCAAAAGGATGACAGGGGGAGAGACCCAGTACTTC
few,NA,TRBJ2-3,TRBV20-1,CSARDNADTQYF,TGCAGTGCTAGAGATAACGCGGATACGCAGTATTTT
NA,TRBD2,TRBJ2-1,TRBV20-1,CSAKRWTKTSAPYNEQFF,TGCAGTGCTAAGAGATGGACGAAGACTAGCGCTCCCTACAATGAGCAGTTCTTC
NA,NA,TRBJ1-2,TRBV29-1,CSVEDLSVWRGYTF,TGCAGCGTTGAAGATCTTAGTGTATGGCGTGGCTACACCTTC
NA,TRBD1,TRBJ1-4,TRBV10-3,CAISRTGGGLATNEKLFF,TGTGCCATCTCACGGACAGGGGGCGGTCTAGCAACTAATGAAAAACTGTTTTTT
NA,TRBD2,TRBJ2-4,TRBV12-3/TRBV12-4,CASSPNWGQRGGIAKNIQYF,TGTGCCAGCAGCCCTAACTGGGGCCAGCGGGGGGGAATAGCCAAAAACATTCAGTACTTC
NA,NA,TRBJ1-1,TRBV20-1,CSARDPSEAFF,TGCAGTGCTAGAGATCCGAGTGAAGCTTTCTTT
NA,TRBD2,TRBJ2-3,TRBV5-6,CASSLWASGVGTDTQYF,TGTGCCAGCAGCTTGTGGGCTAGCGGGGTCGGGACAGATACGCAGTATTTT
NA,TRBD2,TRBJ2-3,TRBV12-3/TRBV12-4,CASTLLAFADTQYF,TGTGCCAGCACCTTACTAGCGTTCGCAGATACGCAGTATTTT
few,TRBD1,TRBJ2-3,TRBV5-1,CASSGNRGRGDTQYF,TGCGCCAGCAGCGGAAACAGGGGGCGCGGGGATACGCAGTATTTT
NA,NA,TRBJ2-3,TRBV20-1,CSAARGTDTQYF,TGCAGTGCTGCCCGCGGGACAGATACGCAGTATTTT
NA,NA,TRBJ2-5,TRBV25-1,CASSEKDEQETQYF,TGTGCCAGCAGTGAAAAGGACGAGCAAGAGACCCAGTACTTC
NA,TRBD1,TRBJ1-1,TRBV6-5,CASNRDRGSTEAFF,TGTGCCAGCAATCGGGACAGGGGAAGCACTGAAGCTTTCTTT
NA,NA,TRBJ2-1,TRBV28,CASSPPNNEQFF,TGTGCCAGCAGCCCCCCGAACAATGAGCAGTTCTTC
few,NA,TRBJ2-1,TRBV5-5,CASSLEVAPHNEQFF,TGTGCCAGCAGCTTGGAAGTGGCCCCCCACAATGAGCAGTTCTTC
NA,NA,TRBJ2-1,TRBV6-6,CASVLGSSYNEQFF,TGTGCCAGCGTACTAGGGAGCTCCTACAATGAGCAGTTCTTC
NA,TRBD2,TRBJ2-7,TRBV9,CASSVGSGMSYEQYF,TGTGCCAGCAGCGTAGGTAGCGGGATGTCCTACGAGCAGTACTTC
NA,NA,TRBJ2-7,TRBV12-3/TRBV12-4,CASSPPGAGEQYF,TGTGCCAGCAGTCCGCCGGGGGCAGGGGAGCAGTACTTC
NA,TRBD1,TRBJ2-4,TRBV6-5,CASSYSTQGAKNIQYF,TGTGCCAGCAGTTACTCGACCCAGGGGGCGAAAAACATTCAGTACTTC
NA,TRBD2,TRBJ2-1,TRBV3-1,CASSHTSGTNNEQFF,TGTGCCAGCAGCCATACTAGCGGAACTAACAATGAGCAGTTCTTC
NA,TRBD2,TRBJ2-1,TRBV4-3,CASSPETSGAYNEQFF,TGCGCCAGCAGCCCCGAAACTAGCGGGGCTTACAATGAGCAGTTCTTC
NA,NA,TRBJ2-7,TRBV9,CASSVPPDYEQYF,TGTGCCAGCAGCGTCCCCCCCGACTACGAGCAGTACTTC
NA,NA,TRBJ2-7,TRBV12-3/TRBV12-4,CASSFRLEGKQYF,TGTGCCAGCAGTTTCCGACTCGAGGGGAAGCAGTACTTC
few,NA,TRBJ2-4,TRBV6-1,CASSDGQLNIQYF,TGTGCCAGCAGCGACGGACAGTTAAACATTCAGTACTTC
NA,TRBD1,TRBJ2-7,TRBV7-3,CASSPRGQRNSYEQYF,TGTGCCAGCAGCCCCCGGGGACAGCGTAACTCCTACGAGCAGTACTTC
NA,TRBD1,TRBJ1-6,TRBV9,CASSVGTGWDSPLHF,TGTGCCAGCAGCGTAGGGACAGGGTGGGATTCACCCCTCCACTTT
NA,NA,TRBJ1-2,TRBV29-1,CSVEEGQVDYTF,TGCAGCGTCGAGGAAGGGCAGGTGGACTACACCTTC
NA,NA,TRBJ2-5,TRBV29-1,CSEREEETQYF,TGCAGCGAAAGGGAGGAGGAGACCCAGTACTTC
NA,TRBD1,TRBJ2-7,TRBV3-1,CASSRMTGASYEQYF,TGTGCCAGCAGCCGAATGACAGGGGCTTCCTACGAGCAGTACTTC
NA,NA,TRBJ2-5,TRBV7-9,CASSSAGALVSETQYF,TGTGCCAGCAGCTCTGCTGGGGCTTTAGTATCGGAGACCCAGTACTTC